Sequencing of this TCR beta chain was carried out in a study of Tregs in tolerant kidney transplant recipients. The study, taken as a whole, reports: Few patients were studied, so findings need validation in larger groups.

TCRdb's table, derived via immunoSEQ multiplex PCR, lists solely in-frame clones and lacks some. The table includes under 45,000 clones, 95% to 96% detected once. With respect to this clone: The antigen remains unidentified.

Sequenced input: Tregs from blood cultured with allogeneic cells. This receptor was obtained from a human donor in good health.

The CDR3 spells CSVYSVLTDTQYF. In nucleotides, the CDR3 is TGCAGCGTTTACAGCGTCTTGACAGATACGCAGTATTTT. The genes are TRBV29-1 and TRBJ2-3; D is unresolved. This CDR3 is built from 13 residues. Germline CDR1 and CDR2: SQVTM and ANQGSEA. V lost 5 bases and J 3 bases, leaving 12 bases between the germline ends.